These T cell receptor beta chains were read from a single sample in a study of T cell repertoires in cytomegalovirus infection. TCRdb analysed the reads with MiXCR anew, one entry per CDR3 protein. The table lists approximately 70,000 distinct CDR3 sequences, roughly 20% of them singletons. No antigen is known for these receptors. Specimen: PBMCs, sequenced either directly or after in vitro stimulation (not recorded which). The receptor set was obtained from a human donor in good health (CMV status not recorded). Some clones in this sample may be carry-over from other donors' samples. CDR3s include the opening cysteine and the closing phenylalanine or tryptophan. The D gene is left open where the match is weak. A clone size is listed for some rows: how often the clone was seen (once, few, many), or a class if it is expanded.

V	size	D	J	CDR3	DNA
TRBV12-3/TRBV12-4	NA	NA	TRBJ1-5	CASSLTGQPQHF	TGTGCCAGCAGTTTGACGGGACAGCCCCAGCATTTT
TRBV6-6	NA	NA	TRBJ2-1	CASSSRRDSNNEQFF	TGTGCCAGCAGTTCCAGGCGGGACAGTAACAATGAGCAGTTCTTC
TRBV7-8	many	NA	TRBJ1-4	CASSLDLVGTSFF	TGTGCCAGCAGCTTAGACTTGGTCGGGACCTCGTTTTTT
TRBV12-3/TRBV12-4	NA	NA	TRBJ2-2	CASSPLGQGNTGELCF	TGTGCCAGCAGTCCCCTCGGCCAGGGGAACACCGGGGAGCTGTGTTTT
TRBV7-8	many	TRBD2	TRBJ2-1	CASSLVIVSGRTKHEQFF	TGTGCCAGCAGCTTAGTGATTGTTAGCGGGAGGACGAAACATGAGCAGTTCTTC
TRBV7-2	few	NA	TRBJ1-3	CASSPSGNTIYF	TGTGCCAGCAGCCCGTCTGGAAACACCATATATTTT
TRBV12-3/TRBV12-4	few	TRBD2	TRBJ2-5	CASRALAGGPGKTQYF	TGTGCCAGCAGAGCGCTAGCGGGAGGGCCGGGAAAGACCCAGTACTTC
TRBV6-2/TRBV6-3	NA	TRBD1	TRBJ1-5	CASSYRHTAPGDRVNQPQHF	TGTGCCAGCAGTTATAGGCATACCGCCCCGGGCGACAGGGTGAATCAGCCCCAGCATTTT
TRBV2	NA	TRBD1	TRBJ2-7	CASSEGGQAEQYF	TGTGCCAGCAGTGAAGGGGGACAGGCCGAGCAGTACTTC
TRBV4-1	many	TRBD1	TRBJ1-6	CASSAGQANSPLHF	TGCGCCAGCAGCGCGGGACAGGCTAATTCACCCCTCCACTTT
TRBV28	NA	NA	TRBJ2-1	CASSLASELEQFF	TGTGCCAGCAGTTTAGCTTCCGAACTTGAGCAGTTCTTC
TRBV20-1	NA	TRBD1	TRBJ2-5	CSARGITGESETQYF	TGCAGTGCTAGGGGTATCACAGGGGAGTCAGAGACCCAGTACTTC
TRBV19	few	NA	TRBJ1-1	CASSTLVQMNTEAFF	TGTGCCAGTAGTACCTTGGTGCAGATGAACACTGAAGCTTTCTTT
TRBV28	NA	NA	TRBJ1-1	CASSLWTLEAFF	TGTGCCAGCAGTCTTTGGACGCTTGAAGCTTTCTTT
TRBV7-2	NA	NA	TRBJ2-4	CASSWRDIQYF	TGTGCCAGCAGCTGGAGGGACATTCAGTACTTC
TRBV12-3/TRBV12-4	few	TRBD2	TRBJ2-3	CASSLSGESTDTQYF	TGTGCCAGCAGCCTTAGCGGGGAAAGCACAGATACGCAGTATTTT
TRBV7-9	NA	NA	TRBJ2-3	CASSRRQGGPDTQYF	TGTGCCAGCAGCAGACGACAGGGAGGCCCAGATACGCAGTATTTT
TRBV12-3/TRBV12-4	NA	NA	TRBJ1-4	CASSEWDGTTNEKLFF	TGTGCCAGCAGCGAATGGGACGGGACGACTAATGAAAAACTGTTTTTT
TRBV6-5	NA	NA	TRBJ2-3	CASRGSTDTQYF	TGTGCCAGCAGAGGGAGCACAGATACGCAGTATTTT
TRBV7-3	NA	NA	TRBJ1-1	CASSSGANTEAFF	TGTGCCAGCAGCTCCGGGGCGAACACTGAAGCTTTCTTT
TRBV28	few	NA	TRBJ1-5	CASSSVAGVTNQPQHF	TGTGCCAGCAGTTCGGTTGCGGGAGTCACCAATCAGCCCCAGCATTTT
TRBV20-1	once	TRBD2	TRBJ2-1	CSARGPSGRGNEQFF	TGCAGTGCTAGAGGGCCTAGCGGGAGAGGCAATGAGCAGTTCTTC
TRBV7-8	many	TRBD2	TRBJ2-1	CASSLVAGVDEQFF	TGTGCCAGCAGCTTAGTAGCGGGAGTGGATGAGCAGTTCTTC
TRBV28	many	NA	TRBJ1-6	CASSPEIRGSSPLHF	TGTGCCAGCAGCCCAGAAATCCGGGGTAGTTCACCCCTCCACTTT
TRBV7-2	NA	NA	TRBJ2-7	CASSLVWRYEQYF	TGTGCCAGCAGCTTAGTGTGGAGGTACGAGCAGTACTTC
TRBV7-9	few	TRBD2	TRBJ2-2	CASSRGTSETGELFF	TGTGCCAGCAGCCGCGGGACTAGCGAAACCGGGGAGCTGTTTTTT
TRBV5-4	NA	TRBD1	TRBJ1-3	CASSWGQPGNTIYF	TGTGCCAGCAGCTGGGGACAGCCTGGAAACACCATATATTTT
TRBV10-3	NA	NA	TRBJ1-1	CAISESDENTEAFF	TGTGCCATCAGTGAGTCAGACGAGAACACTGAAGCTTTCTTT
TRBV7-2	NA	NA	TRBJ1-1	CASSSDTGTEAFF	TGTGCCAGCAGCTCAGATACGGGGACTGAAGCTTTCTTT
TRBV7-9	NA	NA	TRBJ1-2	CASSVPGLSWDGYTF	TGTGCCAGCAGCGTTCCGGGACTCTCCTGGGACGGCTACACCTTC
TRBV24-1	NA	TRBD2	TRBJ2-7	CATSPTSGYEQYF	TGTGCCACCAGCCCCACTAGCGGCTACGAGCAGTACTTC
TRBV7-2	many	TRBD2	TRBJ2-3	CASSPSGTSGRASGGTDTQYF	TGTGCCAGCAGCCCCTCCGGGACTAGCGGGAGGGCCTCGGGGGGGACAGATACGCAGTATTTT
TRBV10-3	few	NA	TRBJ2-5	CAISKGSQETQYF	TGTGCCATCAGCAAGGGGTCCCAAGAGACCCAGTACTTC
TRBV12-3/TRBV12-4	NA	TRBD1	TRBJ2-2	CASSQTGGEVTGELFF	TGTGCCAGCAGTCAGACAGGGGGCGAGGTCACCGGGGAGCTGTTTTTT
TRBV11-2	NA	NA	TRBJ2-5	CASSATETQYF	TGTGCCAGCAGCGCAACTGAGACCCAGTACTTC
TRBV2	NA	NA	TRBJ2-3	CASSPRDALVDTQYF	TGTGCCAGCAGTCCCCGGGACGCGCTGGTGGATACGCAGTATTTT
TRBV28	many	TRBD2	TRBJ2-7	CASSDPILWRERRYEQYF	TGTGCCAGCAGTGATCCCATACTATGGCGGGAGAGGAGGTACGAGCAGTACTTC
TRBV5-8	once	TRBD2	TRBJ2-1	CASSPRLAGGLQFF	TGTGCCAGCAGCCCTCGACTAGCGGGAGGTTTGCAGTTCTTC
TRBV4-3	NA	NA	TRBJ2-5	CASSHAVSQGGETQYF	TGCGCCAGCAGCCATGCTGTGTCTCAGGGCGGGGAGACCCAGTACTTC
TRBV27	few	NA	TRBJ1-5	CASSLGRGQPQHF	TGTGCCAGCAGTTTAGGGCGGGGGCAGCCCCAGCATTTT
TRBV6-1	many	NA	TRBJ2-7	CASRSGLRYEQYF	TGTGCCAGCAGATCGGGGCTACGCTACGAGCAGTACTTC